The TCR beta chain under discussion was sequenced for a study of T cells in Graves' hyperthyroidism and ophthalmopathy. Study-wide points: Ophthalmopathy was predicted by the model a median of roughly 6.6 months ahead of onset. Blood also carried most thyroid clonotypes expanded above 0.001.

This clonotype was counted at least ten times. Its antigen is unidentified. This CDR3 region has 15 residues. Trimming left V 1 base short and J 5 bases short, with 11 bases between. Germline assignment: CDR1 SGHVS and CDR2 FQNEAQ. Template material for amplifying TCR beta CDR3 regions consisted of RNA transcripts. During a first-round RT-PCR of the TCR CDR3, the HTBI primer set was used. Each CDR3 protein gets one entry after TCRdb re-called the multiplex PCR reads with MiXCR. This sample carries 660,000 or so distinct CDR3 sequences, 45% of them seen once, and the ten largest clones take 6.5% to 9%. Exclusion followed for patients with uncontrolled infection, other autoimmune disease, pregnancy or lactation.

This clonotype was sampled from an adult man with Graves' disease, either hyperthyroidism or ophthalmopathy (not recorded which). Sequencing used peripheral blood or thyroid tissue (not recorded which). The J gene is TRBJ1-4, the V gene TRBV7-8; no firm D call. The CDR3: CASSLGARINEKLFF. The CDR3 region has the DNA TGTGCCAGCAGCTTAGGGGCCAGAATAAATGAAAAACTGTTTTTT.